This record covers a single T cell receptor (beta chain). Antigen specificity is unknown. TPEX cells were exhausted-like CCR7+ PD-1+ TIGIT+ early memory CD8+ T cells. It was by negative magnetic separation that total CD8+ T cells were enriched. Duplicate vials of 150,000 sorted CD8+ T cells per subset supplied the RNA. The authors made TCR beta libraries using UMI-labeled 5' RACE. Reprocessing the 5' RACE reads, TCRdb reports a single entry for every CDR3 protein and omits DNA. This repertoire comprises around 10,000 distinct CDR3 sequences; its ten largest clones make up 15% to 20%. Germline V gene data show CDR1 as MNHEY and CDR2 as SVGAGI. This CDR3 region has 14 residues. These data are taken from a study of human CD8 memory T cell subsets. Findings of the study overall: Stem-like memory T cell repertoires seemed more diverse than precursor exhausted ones by Chao1 estimates. What was sequenced in this study was only the T cell receptor beta chains.

The specimen was CD8+ T cells from PBMCs. The sequence derives from a human donor in good health. The J gene is TRBJ1-4, the V gene TRBV6-5; with no DNA, the TCRdb D assignment of TRBD1 cannot be verified. CDR3 protein: CASIEDRENEKLFF.